The entry below describes one T cell receptor beta chain. Antigen specificity is unknown. This sample stems from a study of beta chain features in type 1 diabetes. The germline gives CDR1 SEHNR, CDR2 FQNEAQ (reference sequence). The CDR3 spans 12 residues. Trimming took 4 bases from V and 7 from J, leaving 7 bases between them. cDNA synthesis used the whole RNA isolate, giving expressed TCRB sequences. Clones were read by immunoSEQ multiplex PCR, and TCRdb kept only the in-frame ones, dropping some. This sample yields more than 550,000 clones, of which over 11% are seen a single time; just under 0.04% belongs to the top ten. CD45RO/CCR7/CD25/CD127/CD95/CD27 separated CD4+ naive, central memory, regulatory and stem cell-like memory cells by sorting. Once sorted, every population was more than 95% pure. Points from the study as a whole: In the patient group, naive, central memory and Treg TCRB repertoires seemed more alike than in the healthy donor group. Type 1 diabetes patients showed a moderate but significant shortening of TCRB CDR3s in all four CD4+ subsets.

This TCR came from a man aged 18-30 years with type 1 diabetes. Sequenced: naive CD4+ T cells from blood. The V and J genes are TRBV7-9 and TRBJ1-4; D not resolved. CDR3 sequence reads: CASSSSTEKLFF. In DNA form, the CDR3 reads TGTGCCAGCAGCTCCTCGACTGAAAAACTGTTTTTT. The whole variable domain, filled in from reference TRBV7-9 and TRBJ1-4, reads DTGVSQNPRHKITKRGQNVTFRCDPISEHNRLYWYRQTLGQGPEFLTYFQNEAQLEKSRLLSDRFSAERPKGSFSTLEIQRTEQGDSAMYLCASSSSTEKLFFGSGTQLSVL.